The 3 T cell receptor beta chains in this list originate from one sample, sequenced in a study of cytotoxic CD8 clonotypes in ibrutinib-treated CLL (dated by TCRdb to about 2021). The protocol used for the library was the immunoSEQ multiplex PCR assay. TCRdb limited this immuneACCESS table to in-frame rearrangements with V and J called. A share of clones is missing; checked studies link under half to unresolved V genes, and the rest is unexplained. Within this sample are roughly 160,000 clones, with roughly 77% of them counted one time only. The ten largest account for roughly 1.9% of the sample. This specimen's time point label, interpreted: 12 months on ibrutinib. The specimen was PBMCs, collected after 12 months of ibrutinib treatment. The receptors stem from a human donor with chronic lymphocytic leukemia.

This clone was counted once. The CDR3 spells CASSYSGRGGTEAFF. As DNA, the CDR3 is TGTGCCAGCAGCTACTCGGGCCGTGGGGGAACTGAAGCTTTCTTT. The rearrangement joins TRBV7-2 to TRBJ1-1, with D possibly matching TRBD1 (5 bases). V dropped 4 bases and J dropped 5 bases, with 17 bases sitting between them. The CDR3 is 15 amino acids. CDR1 and CDR2 (germline): SGHTA, FQGNSA.

The chain is built from TRBV7-3 and TRBJ1-6, with 11 bases matching TRBD1. CDR1 and CDR2 from the germline V gene are SGHTA and FQGTGA. The V gene end was trimmed by 5 bases and the J gene end by 9 bases; junction bases not matched to a gene: 6. The CDR3 runs to 15 residues. In DNA, the CDR3 is TGTGCCAGCAGCGCAGGGACAGGGGGTGCTTCACCCCTCCACTTT. Protein sequence: CASSAGTGGASPLHF. Looking up the rest from reference TRBV7-3 and TRBJ1-6 gives the full variable domain: GAGVSQTPSNKVTEKGKYVELRCDPISGHTALYWYRQSLGQGPEFLIYFQGTGAADDSGLPNDRFFAVRPEGSVSTLKIQRTERGDSAVYLCASSAGTGGASPLHFGNGTRLTVT.

The gene calls are TRBV6-5 and TRBJ1-2, with TRBD1 identical over 7 bases. V was pared by 5 bases and J by 3 bases, with 9 bases of the junction left unmatched. The germline gives CDR1 MNHEY, CDR2 SVGAGI. The CDR3 contains 15 residues. The CDR3: CASSRTQGYHYGYTF. CDR3 nucleotides: TGTGCCAGCAGTCGAACACAGGGGTACCACTATGGCTACACCTTC.